The 23 T cell receptor beta chains listed next were all sequenced from one sample in a study of identical twins. In TCRdb, the 5' RACE reads were re-called with MiXCR into one record per CDR3 protein. The sample shows approximately 410,000 distinct CDR3 sequences, roughly 20% of them seen only once. The sequencing input was naive T cells sorted from blood. These receptors were obtained from a man aged 50 to 60 in good health.

The chain recombines TRBV12-3 or TRBV12-4 with TRBJ1-1, with D possibly matching TRBD1 (5 bases). CDR3 length: 14 amino acids. V was trimmed by 5 bases and J by 3 bases, leaving 13 bases between them. CDR3 nucleotide sequence: TGTGCCAGCAGTAGGGGTGGAATGGACACTGAAGCTTTCTTT. Its protein product is CASSRGGMDTEAFF.

There are a few counts of this clonotype. This chain uses TRBV5-1 with TRBJ2-5, with TRBD1 as a possible D gene (6 bases). CDR1 and CDR2 from the germline V gene are SGHRS and YFSETQ. CDR3 size: 15 residues. V was trimmed by 0 bases and J by 5 bases, leaving 14 bases between them. In nucleotides, the CDR3 is TGCGCCAGCAGCTTGGCCGGACAGACCATCGAGACCCAGTACTTC. Protein: CASSLAGQTIETQYF.

In this sample, this clonotype turned up a few times. The genes are TRBV12-3 or TRBV12-4 and TRBJ2-2; tentative D call: TRBD1 (6 bases). CDR3 size: 14 residues. V was shortened by 7 bases and J by 6 bases, with 15 bases between the two germline ends. In nucleotides, the CDR3 is TGTGCCAGCAATAAACAATCAGGGGCCGGGGAGCTGTTTTTT. It translates to CASNKQSGAGELFF.

This clonotype has only a few counts. The rearrangement links TRBV5-1 to TRBJ2-5; 7 nucleotides align to TRBD2. Germline loops: CDR1 SGHRS, CDR2 YFSETQ. The CDR3 length is 16 residues. J gave up 4 bases and V 5 bases, and 14 bases lay outside the gene matches. Written as DNA, the CDR3 is TGCGCCAGCAGTCCGGGATCGGGAGGTTTACGAGAGACCCAGTACTTC. Translated, it gives CASSPGSGGLRETQYF. The full variable domain, its missing parts supplied by reference TRBV5-1 and TRBJ2-5, is KAGVTQTPRYLIKTRGQQVTLSCSPISGHRSVSWYQQTPGQGLQFLFEYFSETQRNKGNFPGRFSGRQFSNSRSEMNVSTLELGDSALYLCASSPGSGGLRETQYFGPGTRLLVL.

Only a few counts were recorded for this clonotype. This chain uses TRBV4-3 with TRBJ2-7; maybe TRBD2 (5 bases). Germline CDR1 is LGHNA and CDR2 is YSLEER. Trimming left V 0 bases short and J 3 bases short, with 12 bases between. There are 15 residues in the CDR3. CDR3 bases: TGCGCCAGCAGCCAAGATCCCCCAGGACTCTACGAGCAGTACTTC. Translation gives CASSQDPPGLYEQYF.

Ten or more counts support this clonotype. The chain combines TRBV19 with TRBJ2-1, with D possibly being TRBD1 or TRBD2 (8 bases each). Germline CDR1 reads LNHDA; CDR2 reads SQIVND (reference sequence). V lost 3 bases, J lost 6 bases, and 24 bases lay in between. The CDR3 has 18 amino acids. This chain's CDR3 is CASSIRQGAGGLSNEQFF. CDR3 nucleotides: TGTGCCAGTAGTATCAGGCAGGGGGCGGGAGGACTTAGCAATGAGCAGTTCTTC.

V usage is TRBV9 and J usage is TRBJ1-6; D is uncertain. This CDR3 comprises 12 residues. Per the germline V gene, CDR1 is SGDLS and CDR2 is YYNGEE. Trimming removed 3 bases from V and 7 bases from J, with 5 bases in between. CDR3 sequence reads: CASSAWNSPLHF. The DNA of the CDR3 is TGTGCCAGCAGCGCCTGGAATTCACCCCTCCACTTT.

V gene TRBV7-2 combines with J gene TRBJ2-7, with D possibly being TRBD1 (6 bases). Trimming stripped 5 bases from V and 6 bases from J, with 11 bases between. This CDR3 is 12 amino acids long. Germline assignment: CDR1 SGHTA and CDR2 FQGNSA. This CDR3 is CASSQDRFEQYF. DNA for the CDR3: TGTGCCAGCAGCCAAGACAGGTTCGAGCAGTACTTC.

This clonotype has at least ten counts. The chain employs TRBV7-9 and TRBJ1-1; D remains unclear. V dropped 4 bases and J dropped 0 bases, with 6 bases sitting between them. The germline gives CDR1 SEHNR, CDR2 FQNEAQ (reference sequence). This CDR3 is built from 13 residues. The CDR3 DNA sequence: TGTGCCAGCAGCTCTACCATGAACACTGAAGCTTTCTTT. Translated: CASSSTMNTEAFF.

This clonotype was seen a few times. V and J are TRBV20-1 and TRBJ1-1, with unresolved D. The CDR3 runs to 17 residues. Germline CDR1 and CDR2: DFQATT and SNEGSKA (reference sequence). V was trimmed by 0 bases and J by 1 base, leaving 18 bases between them. CDR3 sequence (DNA): TGCAGTGCTAGAGATGTAAGGCGGGGTGGTGGGAACACTGAAGCTTTCTTT. As protein: CSARDVRRGGGNTEAFF.

The gene calls are TRBV7-2 and TRBJ1-3; no firm D call. Trimming took off 2 bases at V and 0 bases at J, with 5 bases between the two ends. CDR1 and CDR2 (germline): SGHTA, FQGNSA. The CDR3 is made up of 14 amino acids. CDR3 amino acids: CASSLHYSGNTIYF. CDR3 nucleotides: TGTGCCAGCAGCTTACATTACTCTGGAAACACCATATATTTT.

There are a few counts of this clonotype. The rearrangement uses TRBV4-2 and TRBJ1-3; 7 nucleotides align to TRBD1. The V and J ends lost 4 bases and 3 bases, in that order; junction bases with no gene match: 6. The CDR3 has 15 amino acids. CDR1 LGHNA and CDR2 YNFKEQ come from the germline V gene. The CDR3 coding sequence is TGTGCCAGCAGCCCGCGGACAGGATTTGGAAACACCATATATTTT. Residues: CASSPRTGFGNTIYF.

The J gene is TRBJ2-1, the V gene TRBV5-1, with TRBD2 matching 11 bases. The germline V gene has CDR1 SGHRS and CDR2 YFSETQ. V was clipped by 4 bases and J by 4 bases; unmatched bases: 16. The CDR3 spans 19 residues. The CDR3 loop reads CASSADVFTSGSPYNEQFF. CDR3 nucleotide sequence: TGCGCCAGCAGCGCTGACGTTTTTACTAGCGGGAGTCCATACAATGAGCAGTTCTTC.

This clonotype was picked up many times. The chain links TRBV6-5 to TRBJ2-5, with 8 nucleotides matching TRBD2. In germline, CDR1 is MNHEY, CDR2 SVGAGI. After removal of 4 bases from V and 1 base from J, the junction contained 5 bases not matched to a gene. The CDR3 spans 15 residues. The CDR3 sequence: CASSSHTSGQETQYF. As DNA, the CDR3 is TGTGCCAGCAGTTCCCATACTAGCGGCCAAGAGACCCAGTACTTC.

This clonotype was recorded a few times. The genes are TRBV28 and TRBJ1-2; TRBD1 matches 7 bases. The CDR3 spans 14 residues. The germline V gene encodes CDR1 MDHEN and CDR2 SYDVKM. J lost 0 bases, V lost 6 bases, and 4 bases had no gene match. The CDR3 DNA sequence: TGTGCCAGCAGGACCGGGACAGCTAACTATGGCTACACCTTC. It codes for CASRTGTANYGYTF.

The chain links TRBV7-8 to TRBJ2-2; 11 bases align to TRBD2. The CDR3 consists of 16 residues. The germline CDR1 and CDR2 sequences are SGHVS and FQNEAQ. J was trimmed by 4 bases and V by 4 bases; bases with no gene match: 5. This chain's CDR3 is CASSSRLAGLTGELFF. The CDR3 DNA follows: TGTGCCAGCAGCTCTCGACTAGCGGGACTCACCGGGGAGCTGTTTTTT.

Many counts were recorded for this clonotype. J is TRBJ1-5 and V is TRBV6-1; 8 bases agree with TRBD1. This CDR3 comprises 15 residues. Germline V gives CDR1 MNHNS, CDR2 SASEGT. The V gene end was trimmed by 7 bases and the J gene end by 1 base; junction bases not matched to a gene: 6. The CDR3 protein is CASTGQGPSNQPQHF. The CDR3, as DNA: TGTGCCAGCACCGGACAGGGTCCCAGCAATCAGCCCCAGCATTTT.

The genes are TRBV28 and TRBJ2-3; D not certain. The CDR3 totals 16 residues. V shed 3 bases and J shed 0 bases, with 13 bases lying between them. Germline values: CDR1 MDHEN, CDR2 SYDVKM. CDR3 protein: CASSLVLGSSTDTQYF. In DNA form, the CDR3 reads TGTGCCAGCAGTTTGGTACTCGGTTCTAGCACAGATACGCAGTATTTT.

This clonotype was recorded at least ten times. The V gene is TRBV5-1, the J gene TRBJ1-1; 8 nucleotides line up with TRBD1. From germline, CDR1 is SGHRS and CDR2 YFSETQ. V shed 9 bases and J 4 bases; nucleotides not matched to a gene: 8. The CDR3 is 13 residues long. CDR3 coding DNA: TGCGCCACCAGGACAGGGAGTGGCACTGAAGCTTTCTTT. Translation: CATRTGSGTEAFF.

At least ten counts were recorded for this clonotype. V and J are TRBV27 and TRBJ2-3, with D possibly TRBD1 on 5 matching bases. Trimming took off 3 bases at V and 3 bases at J, with 16 bases between the two ends. Looked up from germline, CDR1 is MNHEY and CDR2 is SMNVEV (reference sequence). The CDR3 totals 16 residues. The CDR3 sequence is CASSLSPWGQTDTQYF. The DNA for the CDR3 is TGTGCCAGCAGTTTGTCACCGTGGGGCCAAACAGATACGCAGTATTTT.

The chain couples TRBV4-1 to TRBJ1-1; 7 bases line up with TRBD1. Trimming removed 10 bases from V and 4 bases from J; junction bases left unmatched: 12. This CDR3 spans 14 amino acids. CDR1 is MGHRA and CDR2 is YSYEKL in the germline V gene. The CDR3 DNA reads as TGCGCCATCAGGGGGGGAGGCAAGGTCACTGAAGCTTTCTTT. It translates to CAIRGGGKVTEAFF.

This clonotype showed up just a few times. The chain couples TRBV7-9 to TRBJ2-5; either TRBD1 or TRBD2 may supply D (5 bases each). Germline V gene sequence: CDR1 SEHNR, CDR2 FQNEAQ (reference sequence). This CDR3 spans 15 amino acids. V was clipped by 4 bases and J by 3 bases, with 15 bases between them. CDR3 protein: CASSSGAYPKETQYF. The CDR3 DNA reads as TGTGCCAGCAGCTCCGGGGCGTATCCAAAAGAGACCCAGTACTTC.

V is TRBV20-1 and J is TRBJ1-6, with a possible D match to TRBD1 (6 bases). V shed 4 bases and J shed 9 bases, with 13 bases lying between them. The CDR3 has 13 amino acids. Germline CDR1 is DFQATT and CDR2 is SNEGSKA (reference sequence). The CDR3 loop is CSAKARGPSPLHF. CDR3 DNA sequence: TGCAGTGCTAAGGCCCGGGGGCCTTCACCCCTCCACTTT.